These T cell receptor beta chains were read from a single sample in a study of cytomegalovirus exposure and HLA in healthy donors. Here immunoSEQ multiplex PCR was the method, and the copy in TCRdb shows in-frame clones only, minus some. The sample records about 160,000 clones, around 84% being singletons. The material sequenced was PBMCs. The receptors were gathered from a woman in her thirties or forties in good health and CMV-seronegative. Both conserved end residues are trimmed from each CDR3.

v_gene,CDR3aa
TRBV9,ASSVEAGRIPSYGYT
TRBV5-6,ASSLELRADTQY
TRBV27,ASSSLPRVNTEAF
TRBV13,ASSLVSYSSSGNTIY
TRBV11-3,ASSKEGSMYNEQF
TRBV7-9,SSAPGQPSYEQY
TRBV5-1,ASSGRTVPDEQF
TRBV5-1,ASSLALAGGTGELF
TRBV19,ASQDRVHSPLH
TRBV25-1,ASSGGYEQY
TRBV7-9,ASSSDRAFSYNEQF
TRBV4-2,ASSLGRGGTGELF